Below are 13 T cell receptor beta chains sequenced from a single sample in a study of beta chain features in type 1 diabetes. Expressed TCRB transcripts were sequenced after all isolated RNA was converted to cDNA. Profiling relied on immunoSEQ multiplex PCR, and the TCRdb table lists in-frame clones only, not all of them. The sample includes roughly 150,000 clones, around 10% of them seen just once. Sequences were obtained from central memory CD4+ T cells from blood. All receptors come from a man aged 18 to 29 in good health.

The rearrangement links TRBV29-1 to TRBJ2-1; tentative D call: TRBD1 (5 bases). This CDR3 has 15 amino acids. The V gene lost 6 bases and the J gene lost 3 bases, with 18 bases spanning the gap. Germline-derived CDR1 and CDR2 are SQVTM and ANQGSEA. The CDR3 DNA reads TGCAGCGTCAGGCCCAGGGTAGAGGACTACAATGAGCAGTTCTTC. Amino acids: CSVRPRVEDYNEQFF.

V is TRBV4-1 and J is TRBJ1-2; D is ambiguous. The CDR3 covers 14 residues. Germline assignment: CDR1 MGHRA and CDR2 YSYEKL. V was cut by 1 base and J by 2 bases, with 8 bases left in between. Here the CDR3 DNA reads TGCGCCAGCAGCCAAGGCACACTAAACTATGGCTACACCTTC. Protein sequence: CASSQGTLNYGYTF.

In DNA, the CDR3 is TGTGCCATCAGTGAGGGTCCAACAGAGTCCACCGGGGAGCTGTTTTTT. It codes for CAISEGPTESTGELFF. This chain links TRBV10-3 with TRBJ2-2; D gene unclear. The CDR3 has 16 amino acids. With 2 bases removed from V and 4 bases from J, the gap between germline ends came to 14 bases. Germline V CDR1 and CDR2: ENHRY, SYGVKD.

This clone was counted only a few times. The V and J genes are TRBV7-2 and TRBJ2-2; 12 positions agree with TRBD2. Trimming took 3 bases from V and 3 from J; bases not matched to a gene: 11. The CDR3 is 19 residues long. CDR1 and CDR2 (germline): SGHTA, FQGNSA. DNA of the CDR3: TGTGCCAGCAGCTTCCCCGGGACTAGCGGGTGGCAATACACCGGGGAGCTGTTTTTT. Translated, it gives CASSFPGTSGWQYTGELFF.

V usage is TRBV19 and J usage is TRBJ2-1; D remains ambiguous. The ends were cut back, 8 bases at V and 4 bases at J, with 6 bases in the middle. This CDR3 contains 11 residues. The germline V gene encodes CDR1 LNHDA and CDR2 SQIVND (reference sequence). The CDR3 DNA reads TGTGCCAGTGAGCGATACAATGAGCAGTTCTTC. Amino acids: CASERYNEQFF.

In this sample, this clone turned up a few times. The chain recombines TRBV7-2 with TRBJ1-1, with 7 bases identical to TRBD1. This CDR3 is 15 amino acids long. The junction had 8 bases not matched to a gene; V was cut back by 4 bases and J by 3 bases. Germline CDR1 is SGHTA and CDR2 is FQGNSA. The CDR3: CASSSAQGPHTEAFF. CDR3 nucleotide sequence: TGTGCCAGCAGCTCAGCACAGGGGCCTCACACTGAAGCTTTCTTT.

CDR3 DNA sequence: TGTGCCAGCAGCTTAACCAGGGCGCCTGGGTACTATGGCTACACCTTC. Its translation: CASSLTRAPGYYGYTF. The V gene is TRBV11-1, the J gene TRBJ1-2; perhaps TRBD1 as D (5 bases). Germline CDR1 reads SGHAT; CDR2 reads FQDESV (reference sequence). CDR3 length: 16 residues. V was shortened by 2 bases and J by 3 bases, with 16 bases between the two germline ends.

On this clone itself: Other DNA sequences in this specimen translate into the identical CDR3. The chain joins TRBV9 to TRBJ2-3; TRBD2 aligns across 13 bases. CDR1 is SGDLS, CDR2 YYNGEE, per germline. The CDR3 runs 14 residues. The J segment lost 5 bases and the V segment lost 3 bases, leaving 0 bases of the junction unmatched. CDR3 sequence: CASSGTSGRDTQYF. In nucleotides, the CDR3 is TGTGCCAGCAGCGGGACTAGCGGGAGAGATACGCAGTATTTT.

The rearrangement joins TRBV12-2 to TRBJ2-3; TRBD1, the D gene given by the table, was not confirmed from the DNA. TRBV12-2 is labeled a pseudogene. There are 16 residues in the CDR3. Here the CDR3 DNA reads TGTGCAAGTCGCCCCGTGGGGGGACAGTTCACAGATACGCAGTATTTT. Translating gives CASRPVGGQFTDTQYF.

The chain has TRBV9 and TRBJ2-5, with D possibly matching TRBD1 (5 bases). Judging by the DNA end, TRBJ2-7 fits better; the J call may be wrong. CDR1 SGDLS and CDR2 YYNGEE come from the germline V gene. CDR3 length: 13 amino acids. This chain's CDR3 is CASSVWQGGEQYF. In DNA, the CDR3 is TGTGCCAGCAGCGTTTGGCAGGGTGGCGAGCAGTACTTC.

On this clone itself: This specimen includes other DNA sequences encoding the same CDR3. The chain uses TRBV4-2 and TRBJ2-5, with 13 positions matching TRBD2. V shed 4 bases, J shed 2 bases, and the junction held 1 base outside the gene matches. This CDR3 has 15 amino acids. Germline V gene lookup returns CDR1 LGHNA and CDR2 YNFKEQ. CDR3 DNA sequence: TGTGCCAGCAGCCCGGGACTAGCGGGGCAAGAGACCCAGTACTTC. It yields the protein CASSPGLAGQETQYF.

In regard to this clone: An end of the junction differs from the germline gene, which may be a read error. The chain joins TRBV2 to TRBJ1-2; TRBD1 might be the D (5 bases). The CDR3 has 11 residues. Germline assignment: CDR1 SNHLY and CDR2 FYNNEI. The CDR3: CASRVTGPPDF. The CDR3 nucleotides read TGTGCCAGCAGAGTAACGGGACCACCGGACTTC.

The rearrangement links TRBV5-1 to TRBJ1-6; D unresolved. Germline CDR1 is SGHRS and CDR2 is YFSETQ. V dropped 4 bases and J dropped 5 bases, with 4 bases sitting between them. The CDR3 runs to 12 residues. The CDR3 here is CASSPDNSPLHF. CDR3 nucleotide sequence: TGCGCCAGCAGCCCGGATAATTCACCCCTCCACTTT.